Listed below are T cell receptor beta chains from one sample, sequenced in a study of blood T cell repertoires in COVID-19. Data came from immunoSEQ multiplex PCR; TCRdb stores just in-frame clones and leaves some out. The data show approximately 200,000 clones, with about 81% seen just once and approximately 12% held by the top ten. Sequenced sample: peripheral blood. The receptors were sampled from an elderly woman with COVID-19, enrolled during active disease. Each CDR3 is given with its conserved first and last residue. Fields, in order: J gene, V gene, CDR3 protein.

TRBJ2-7 TRBV7-9 CASSLGRSYEQYF
TRBJ2-7 TRBV7-9 CASSLEDYPYEQYF
TRBJ2-1 TRBV28 CASSSLWEGWNEQFF
TRBJ2-3 TRBV11-2 CASSRDASTQYF
TRBJ1-6 TRBV4-1 CASSQLRGQGPLHF
TRBJ1-5 TRBV6-5 CASTGQDYQPQHF
TRBJ1-5 TRBV11-3 CASSLGTAFEFNQPQHF
TRBJ2-4 TRBV21-1 CASSKVPSGQGRDKNIQYF
TRBJ2-7 TRBV7-9 CASSKTSGRFNEQYF
TRBJ2-7 TRBV10-2 CASSSRGNEQYF
TRBJ2-3 TRBV4-3 CASAGELADTDTQYF
TRBJ1-3 TRBV3-1/TRBV3-2 CASSQGKGPGGNTIYF
TRBJ1-3 TRBV19 CASKAGFMAGNTIYF
TRBJ1-2 TRBV5-1 CASSFSSDNYGYTF
TRBJ2-2 TRBV7-8 CASSHPQGSGGELFF
TRBJ2-1 TRBV27 CASRALAGGPPSNEQFF
TRBJ2-7 TRBV6-1 CASSETGYEQYF
TRBJ2-7 TRBV2 CASSLQGTFYEQYF